This TCR beta chain was identified during a study of beta chain features in type 1 diabetes. This clone was counted between two and nine times. Since all of the isolated RNA was reverse transcribed, expressed TCRB transcripts were what got sequenced. This table comes from immunoSEQ multiplex PCR, and its TCRdb copy is limited to in-frame clones, with some not included. This table has roughly 170,000 clones, about 13% appearing once. The sequenced sample was central memory CD4+ T cells from blood. The TCR sequence derives from a woman aged 18-35 years in good health.

In DNA form, the CDR3 reads TGTGCCAGCTCCCAACTAGCGAGCTCCTACGAGCAGTACTTC. Translating gives CASSQLASSYEQYF. The chain has TRBV2 and TRBJ2-7, with 7 bases fitting TRBD2. Germline lookup yields CDR1 SNHLY and CDR2 FYNNEI. The CDR3 has 14 residues. V lost 8 bases, J lost 0 bases, and 7 bases stayed unmatched. The full variable domain, rest sourced from reference TRBV2 and TRBJ2-7, is EPEVTQTPSHQVTQMGQEVILRCVPISNHLYFYWYRQILGQKVEFLVSFYNNEISEKSEIFDDQFSVERPDGSNFTLKIRSTKLEDSAMYFCASSQLASSYEQYFGPGTRLTVT.